The T cell receptor (beta chain) under discussion was sequenced for a study of siplizumab effects on memory and regulatory T cells. Libraries were prepared by immunoSEQ multiplex PCR; TCRdb keeps only in-frame clonotypes and omits some of them. This sample yields around 100,000 clones, of which 91% are seen a single time; roughly 0.15% belongs to the top ten. A note on this clone: The antigen remains undetermined.

CDR3 length equals 15 residues. Trimming removed 3 bases at V and 1 base at J, with 12 bases between. Germline CDR1 LNHDA, CDR2 SQIVND (reference sequence). General observations from the study: An assignable naive or memory phenotype was lacking in roughly 75-95% of proliferating CD4+ or CD8+ clones.

The sample taken for sequencing was CD4+ T cells sorted from blood. This TCR was recovered from a human donor in good health. This chain joins TRBV19 and TRBJ1-1; tentatively, D is TRBD1 (5 bases). The CDR3 DNA follows: TGTGCCAGTAGTATTCGTGGTGGGGGGAACACTGAAGCTTTCTTT. Translating gives CASSIRGGGNTEAFF.